The rows below give T cell receptor beta chains drawn from one sample of a study of blood T cell repertoires in COVID-19. The repertoire was sequenced with immunoSEQ multiplex PCR; TCRdb's copy has only in-frame clones and lacks some. The sample holds over 75,000 clones; 80% are singletons and the top ten take about 9.3%. Sequenced input: peripheral blood. The receptors derive from a woman aged 65 to 85 with acute or convalescent COVID-19. Both conserved end residues are part of each CDR3. The D gene is left open where the match is weak. The size field is filled for only some rows; it gives once, few, many or a size class.

>.|TRBV19|once|TRBJ2-1
TGTGCCAGTACTAGCGAGTACAATGAGCAGTTCTTC
CASTSEYNEQFF
>TRBD1|TRBV6-5|.|TRBJ1-2
TGTGCCAGCAGTTACTCTTGGGACAGTAACTATGGCTACACCTTC
CASSYSWDSNYGYTF
>.|TRBV7-6|.|TRBJ2-1
TGTGCCAGCAGCTTAGCCCCGACAGGTTCGTTCAATGAGCAGTTCTTC
CASSLAPTGSFNEQFF
>.|TRBV5-1|.|TRBJ1-1
TGCGCCAGCAGCTTGAACAGGGCATTGGGCACTGAAGCTTTCTTT
CASSLNRALGTEAFF
>.|TRBV6-5|.|TRBJ1-1
TGTGCCAGCAGTTACAAGGGGACTGAAGCTTTCTTT
CASSYKGTEAFF
>TRBD2|TRBV19|many|TRBJ2-1
TGTGCCAGTAGGGCTAGCGGGACCAGCAATGAGCAGTTCTTC
CASRASGTSNEQFF
>.|TRBV7-2|.|TRBJ2-1
TGTGCCAGCAGCCCAGGGGGGCCAACTGAAGAGTTCTTC
CASSPGGPTEEFF
>.|TRBV7-2|.|TRBJ1-2
TGTGCCAGCAGCTTAGAGCGGGGAGGCTACACCTTC
CASSLERGGYTF
>.|TRBV4-3|few|TRBJ2-3
TGCGCCAGCAGCCAAGTACCTAGCCCCCCGATAGATACGCAGTATTTT
CASSQVPSPPIDTQYF
>.|TRBV19|.|TRBJ2-2
TGTGCCAGTAGTATAGCTCGGGGAGCCGGGGAGCTGTTTTTT
CASSIARGAGELFF
>TRBD1|TRBV6-5|once|TRBJ2-7
TGTGCCAGCAGGGGGACAGGGGCATCCTACGAGCAGTACTTC
CASRGTGASYEQYF
>.|TRBV6-5|.|TRBJ1-1
TGTGCCAGCAAGGTGGGGGGGACTGAAGCTTTCTTT
CASKVGGTEAFF
>.|TRBV13|.|TRBJ2-2
TGTGCCAGCAGCCTCGGACAGCACACCGGGGAGCTGTTTTTT
CASSLGQHTGELFF
>TRBD1|TRBV27|.|TRBJ1-6
TGTGCCAGCACCTACATCCGGGACAGGGGTTTTTCACCCCTCCACTTT
CASTYIRDRGFSPLHF
>.|TRBV4-1|once|TRBJ2-7
TGCGCCAGCAGCCAAATCGCCGACAAAGATTACGAGCAGTACTTC
CASSQIADKDYEQYF
>TRBD2|TRBV5-1|once|TRBJ2-1
TGCGCCAGCAGCTTGTCTAGCGGGGGGTTCTACAATGAGCAGTTCTTC
CASSLSSGGFYNEQFF
>TRBD1|TRBV2|.|TRBJ1-1
TGTGCCAGCCATGACTCCGCAGGACAGGAAGAAAACACTGAAGCTTTCTTT
CASHDSAGQEENTEAFF
>.|TRBV28|.|TRBJ2-5
TGTGCCAGCAGCCCCCCCGGCAGGGTGGAGACCCAGTACTTC
CASSPPGRVETQYF
>TRBD2|TRBV9|.|TRBJ2-1
TGTGCCAGCAGCGTTAGCGGGAGCGTTAGCAATGAGCAGTTCTTC
CASSVSGSVSNEQFF
>.|TRBV30|.|TRBJ2-2
TGTGCCTGGAACCCACAGGGAATAAGGAGGGAGCTGTTTTTT
CAWNPQGIRRELFF
>TRBD1|TRBV6-5|once|TRBJ1-2
TGTGCCAGCCGGACGACAGGGGCAACCTATGGCTACACCTTC
CASRTTGATYGYTF
>.|TRBV18|.|TRBJ2-3
TGTGCCAGCTCAGATCAGACAGGCCAAGGGAGCACAGATACGCAGTATTTT
CASSDQTGQGSTDTQYF
>.|TRBV10-2|once|TRBJ2-7
TGCGCCAGCAGTGACGGGGTCGAGCAGTACTTC
CASSDGVEQYF
>TRBD1|TRBV15|few|TRBJ1-6
TGTGCCACCAGCAGCCCCCCGGGACAGGGGAGTTCACCCCTCCACTTT
CATSSPPGQGSSPLHF
>TRBD1|TRBV30|.|TRBJ1-2
TGTGCCTGGAGTAACCTGAGAGGGGGCTCTGGCTACACCTTC
CAWSNLRGGSGYTF
>TRBD2|TRBV7-6|.|TRBJ2-2
TGTGCCAGCAGCTTGGGACTAGCGGGAGGGGTCGGGGAGCTGTTTTTT
CASSLGLAGGVGELFF
>TRBD2|TRBV10-3|few|TRBJ2-7
TGTGCCTCTCACGGGGGGAGCTCCTACGAGCAGTACTTC
CASHGGSSYEQYF
>TRBD1|TRBV5-1|.|TRBJ1-2
TGCGCCAGCAGCTTGGGGGGGACAGGGCCTAACTATGGCTACACCTTC
CASSLGGTGPNYGYTF
>TRBD2|TRBV5-1|.|TRBJ2-2
TGCGCCAGCAGCTTGTCAACGACTAGCGCCGCCGGGGGCGGGGAGCTGTTTTTT
CASSLSTTSAAGGGELFF
>TRBD2|TRBV3-1/TRBV3-2|few|TRBJ2-4
TGTGCCAGCAGCCAGTACACTAGCGGGCAAAACATTCAGTACTTC
CASSQYTSGQNIQYF
>.|TRBV2|once|TRBJ2-1
TGTGCCAGCAAGGGGGGGAGCTCCTACAATGAGCAGTTCTTC
CASKGGSSYNEQFF
>TRBD1|TRBV27|.|TRBJ2-7
TGTGCCAGCAGTTTATCCAGGGGGTCCTACGAGCAGTACTTC
CASSLSRGSYEQYF
>TRBD2|TRBV6-5|few|TRBJ2-1
TGTGCCAGCAGTAAACCTAGCGGGGGGGCGGGTGAGCAGTTCTTC
CASSKPSGGAGEQFF
>.|TRBV2|.|TRBJ1-3
TGTGCCAGCAGTGAGTTAATTTCTGGAAACACCATATATTTT
CASSELISGNTIYF
>TRBD2|TRBV5-1|.|TRBJ2-2
TGCGCCAGCAGCCTTACTAGCGGAGGCACCGGGGAGCTGTTTTTT
CASSLTSGGTGELFF
>TRBD2|TRBV2|.|TRBJ2-1
TGTGCCAGCAGTGAATTGAAACTAGCGGGAGGGCCGAGCTCCTACAATGAGCAGTTCTTC
CASSELKLAGGPSSYNEQFF
>TRBD2|TRBV9|.|TRBJ2-5
TGTGCCAGCAGCCCCGGACTAGCGGGCTCTCAAGAGACCCAGTACTTC
CASSPGLAGSQETQYF
>TRBD1|TRBV7-2|.|TRBJ2-3
TGTGCCAGCAGCTCCCAGGGGGCAGATACGCAGTATTTT
CASSSQGADTQYF
>.|TRBV20-1|.|TRBJ2-7
TGCAGTGCTAGTCCATCGGTCCACGAGCAGTACTTC
CSASPSVHEQYF
>.|TRBV21-1|.|TRBJ1-1
TGTGCCAGCAGCAAAGGGGAGGGGAACACTGAAGCTTTCTTT
CASSKGEGNTEAFF
>TRBD1|TRBV5-1|.|TRBJ2-1
TGCGCCAGCAGCTCGTCCGGGACAGGGTTCAATGAGCAGTTCTTC
CASSSSGTGFNEQFF
>.|TRBV11-3|once|TRBJ2-3
TGTGCCAGCAGCGAAGGGGGAGTCACAGATACGCAGTATTTT
CASSEGGVTDTQYF
>TRBD2|TRBV3-1/TRBV3-2|.|TRBJ2-1
TGTGCCAGCAGGTCCTGGGGTAGCGGGGGGGCGAATGAGCAGTTCTTC
CASRSWGSGGANEQFF
>.|TRBV2|.|TRBJ2-2
TGTGCCAGCAGTGAAGGACTATCGAACACCGGGGAGCTGTTTTTT
CASSEGLSNTGELFF
>.|TRBV2|.|TRBJ2-7
TGTGCCAGCGAGCCTATAAGCTCCTACGAGCAGTACTTC
CASEPISSYEQYF
>.|TRBV28|.|TRBJ1-2
TGTGCCAGCAGTTTATTCGGGGGGCGGGACTATGGCTACACCTTC
CASSLFGGRDYGYTF
>.|TRBV7-2|.|TRBJ2-7
TGTGCCAGCAGCTGGGGGGGGACAGGCGAGCAGTACTTC
CASSWGGTGEQYF
>.|TRBV19|few|TRBJ1-1
TGTGCCAGTACCTTAAACAGGGTGAACACTGAAGCTTTCTTT
CASTLNRVNTEAFF